The rows below give T cell receptor beta chains drawn from one sample of a study of shared clonotypes between healthy human individuals. Measured with immunoSEQ multiplex PCR; TCRdb has only the in-frame clones, and not every one. The sample includes around 1 million clones, over 75% seen only once; the top ten take nearly 1.5%. Material for sequencing was memory CD4+ T cells sorted from blood. The receptors derive from a man aged 18-30 years in good health. Both conserved end residues are part of each CDR3. Only part of the rows carry a size: once, few, many, or a class if the clone is expanded.

J gene	V gene	clone size	CDR3 protein
TRBJ2-2	TRBV7-2	NA	CASSPFRELFF
TRBJ2-3	TRBV23-1	NA	CASSQPKRTSGGAITDTQYF
TRBJ1-4	TRBV9	NA	CASSARQNLATNEKLFF
TRBJ2-2	TRBV27	NA	CASSLSRNTGELFF
TRBJ2-1	TRBV29-1	NA	CSVEPGQRRFF
TRBJ1-1	TRBV29-1	few	CSVVTGGTEAFF
TRBJ2-3	TRBV9	NA	CASSRDYTNTDTQYF
TRBJ1-2	TRBV5-1	NA	CASSQGRGYTF
TRBJ1-5	TRBV2	NA	CASNRGNQPQHF
TRBJ2-7	TRBV7-2	NA	CASSTGTGGSYEQYF
TRBJ1-1	TRBV20-1	few	CSAERGEAFF
TRBJ2-7	TRBV7-3	NA	CASSPRAGATYEQYF
TRBJ2-1	TRBV28	NA	CASSWPGGSYNEQFF
TRBJ2-5	TRBV4-2	many	CASSQDQGRWETQYF
TRBJ1-4	TRBV28	NA	CASRPGRLREKLFF
TRBJ1-6	TRBV30	NA	CAWSVLGSPLHF
TRBJ1-5	TRBV5-1	NA	CASSLGWPSEQPQHF
TRBJ1-4	TRBV4-1	NA	CASSQEGAAAINEKLFF
TRBJ1-6	TRBV11-2	NA	CASSRRTGEYSPLHF
TRBJ1-4	TRBV9	NA	CASSPEGRGWEKLFF
TRBJ2-5	TRBV7-9	NA	CASSFGGLTSQYF
TRBJ2-1	TRBV5-1	NA	CASMATTGTSGAEQFF
TRBJ2-7	TRBV9	many	CASSAYSDPSYEQYF
TRBJ1-1	TRBV11-3	NA	CASSFGINTEAFF
TRBJ2-5	TRBV19	NA	CASSIDGLAGETQYF
TRBJ2-2	TRBV27	NA	CASSLMAGLNTGELFF
TRBJ1-6	TRBV28	NA	CASSLPIGPGGSPLHF
TRBJ1-1	TRBV2	NA	CASSPSGRGWTEAFF
TRBJ2-2	TRBV11-3	NA	CASSLGNAGGGGELFF
TRBJ1-1	TRBV10-3	once	CAISERDSEAFF
TRBJ1-4	TRBV10-3	once	CAAQGAPNEKLFF
TRBJ1-6	TRBV4-1	NA	CASSQKTTGSDSPLHF
TRBJ2-7	TRBV30	NA	CAWSKGPSFSYEQYF
TRBJ2-2	TRBV5-1	NA	CASSLYGNTGELFF
TRBJ2-3	TRBV5-4	NA	CASSLGGQSTDTQYF
TRBJ2-7	TRBV21-1	few	CASSKGKPLYEQYF
TRBJ1-2	TRBV27	NA	CASSFTGAWNYGYTF
TRBJ2-3	TRBV18	NA	CASSPPGLAGTDTQYF
TRBJ2-5	TRBV6-1	few	CASSGDTETQYF
TRBJ1-6	TRBV18	NA	CASSGEYSPLHF
TRBJ2-5	TRBV4-1	NA	CASSLAGTGVETQYF
TRBJ2-4	TRBV19	NA	CASSVLAGGQNIQYF
TRBJ2-7	TRBV25-1	NA	CASSDPGQGYEQYF
TRBJ2-1	TRBV5-6	NA	CASSDKGLAKMDEQFF
TRBJ2-7	TRBV10-3	NA	CAISSQGWEQYF
TRBJ1-4	TRBV10-3	few	CAISLSNEKLFF
TRBJ1-2	TRBV5-1	NA	CASSLTTESGGYTF
TRBJ1-6	TRBV5-1	NA	CASSLLSEPNSPLHF
TRBJ2-5	TRBV5-1	NA	CASSRMAEQETQYF
TRBJ2-7	TRBV7-2	NA	CASSWGAGPYEQYF
TRBJ1-2	TRBV28	NA	CASSLAGAGYTF
TRBJ1-2	TRBV5-6	NA	CASSLIAGAGGIYGYTF
TRBJ1-5	TRBV6-1	once	CASSERRDQPQHF
TRBJ2-3	TRBV29-1	NA	CSVERGSGAADTQYF
TRBJ2-7	TRBV7-2	NA	CASSLGSGTAYEQYF
TRBJ1-1	TRBV27	once	CASSLEVRTTEAFF
TRBJ2-1	TRBV13	NA	CASSLTALAGGSYNEQFF
TRBJ1-4	TRBV5-4	NA	CASSSTGSAEKLFF
TRBJ1-5	TRBV18	NA	CASSPPGYNSNQPQHF
TRBJ2-2	TRBV5-1	few	CASSLDVTGGTGELFF